Listed below are T cell receptor beta chains from one sample, sequenced in a study of T cell repertoires in cytomegalovirus infection. TCRdb passed the reads through MiXCR, listing each CDR3 protein once. The data show about 140,000 distinct CDR3 sequences, 5.5% to 7% seen once. The specimen was PBMCs. The source is a human donor in good health (CMV status not recorded). Some clones in this sample may be carry-over from other donors' samples. CDR3s include the opening cysteine and the closing phenylalanine or tryptophan. Fields, in order: clone size, D gene, V gene, J gene, CDR3 protein, CDR3 DNA. A D gene is named only where the DNA matches it firmly. Some rows have no size entry. The others give once, few or many, or a class for an expanded clone.

size: .; D: .; V: TRBV20-1; J: TRBJ2-7; CDR3: CSAGRDGAYEQYF; DNA: TGCAGTGCTGGCCGGGACGGTGCCTACGAGCAGTACTTC
size: .; D: .; V: TRBV3-1; J: TRBJ2-5; CDR3: CASSQEAGDWETQYF; DNA: TGTGCCAGCAGCCAAGAGGCTGGGGATTGGGAGACCCAGTACTTC
size: few; D: .; V: TRBV5-4; J: TRBJ2-2; CDR3: CASSVRQNTGELFF; DNA: TGTGCCAGCAGCGTCCGTCAGAATACCGGGGAGCTGTTTTTT
size: .; D: .; V: TRBV23-1; J: TRBJ1-1; CDR3: CASTTGKWEAAFF; DNA: TGCGCCAGCACAACAGGAAAGTGGGAAGCAGCTTTCTTT
size: many; D: TRBD1; V: TRBV19; J: TRBJ1-5; CDR3: CASSGTGSNQPQHF; DNA: TGTGCCAGTAGCGGGACAGGGAGCAATCAGCCCCAGCATTTT
size: many; D: .; V: TRBV28; J: TRBJ1-5; CDR3: CASSHYVGNSAQHF; DNA: TGTGCCAGCAGTCATTACGTGGGGAACTCAGCCCAGCATTTT
size: .; D: .; V: TRBV20-1; J: TRBJ1-2; CDR3: CSAIGAARSNYGYTF; DNA: TGCAGTGCTATCGGGGCAGCCCGGTCAAACTATGGCTACACCTTC
size: few; D: .; V: TRBV2; J: TRBJ2-6; CDR3: CASSVYWGSGANVLTF; DNA: TGTGCCAGCAGTGTTTATTGGGGCTCTGGGGCCAACGTCCTGACTTTC
size: many; D: TRBD1; V: TRBV28; J: TRBJ1-2; CDR3: CASSGQDRASLYGYTF; DNA: TGTGCCAGCAGTGGCCAGGACAGGGCCTCTCTCTATGGCTACACCTTC
size: many; D: .; V: TRBV28; J: TRBJ1-1; CDR3: CASSLIGGEAFF; DNA: TGTGCCAGCAGTTTAATAGGGGGTGAAGCTTTCTTT
size: many; D: .; V: TRBV30; J: TRBJ1-5; CDR3: CAWSVSGDRNQPQHF; DNA: TGTGCCTGGAGTGTCTCCGGGGATCGCAATCAGCCCCAGCATTTT
size: few; D: .; V: TRBV29-1; J: TRBJ1-2; CDR3: CSVQETNYGYTF; DNA: TGCAGCGTTCAGGAGACTAACTATGGCTACACCTTC
size: .; D: .; V: TRBV28; J: TRBJ2-7; CDR3: CASTRDTYEQYF; DNA: TGTGCCAGCACGAGAGACACCTACGAGCAGTACTTC
size: many; D: .; V: TRBV7-2; J: TRBJ2-6; CDR3: CASSQGLLAGANVLTF; DNA: TGTGCCAGCAGCCAGGGACTGCTAGCTGGGGCCAACGTCCTGACTTTC
size: many; D: .; V: TRBV25-1; J: TRBJ1-4; CDR3: CASSEYRGATNEKLFF; DNA: TGTGCCAGCAGTGAATACAGGGGAGCAACTAATGAAAAACTGTTTTTT
size: many; D: .; V: TRBV7-8; J: TRBJ2-5; CDR3: CASSPAGISQETQYF; DNA: TGTGCCAGCAGCCCAGCAGGGATTTCACAAGAGACCCAGTACTTC
size: many; D: .; V: TRBV2; J: TRBJ1-1; CDR3: CASSWDKPTEAFF; DNA: TGTGCCAGCAGTTGGGACAAACCCACTGAAGCTTTCTTT
size: many; D: .; V: TRBV11-1; J: TRBJ1-2; CDR3: CASSSRGDGYTF; DNA: TGTGCCAGCAGCTCTAGAGGGGACGGCTACACCTTC
size: many; D: .; V: TRBV20-1; J: TRBJ2-3; CDR3: CSARTDLGQADTQYF; DNA: TGCAGTGCTAGGACGGACTTGGGGCAAGCAGATACGCAGTATTTT
size: many; D: .; V: TRBV20-1; J: TRBJ2-4; CDR3: CSARTENIQYF; DNA: TGCAGTGCTAGAACCGAAAACATTCAGTACTTC
size: many; D: .; V: TRBV7-2; J: TRBJ2-2; CDR3: CASSLTGGDNGELFF; DNA: TGTGCCAGCAGCTTAACCGGGGGTGATAACGGGGAGCTGTTTTTT
size: many; D: TRBD2; V: TRBV5-6; J: TRBJ2-1; CDR3: CASSPGTSRYNEQFF; DNA: TGTGCCAGCAGCCCCGGGACTAGCCGCTACAATGAGCAGTTCTTC
size: many; D: TRBD1; V: TRBV6-2/TRBV6-3; J: TRBJ2-6; CDR3: CASSYWGQAALGANVLTF; DNA: TGTGCCAGCAGTTACTGGGGACAGGCAGCTCTGGGGGCCAACGTCCTGACTTTC
size: few; D: .; V: TRBV7-2; J: TRBJ1-1; CDR3: CASSLAQSNTEAFF; DNA: TGTGCCAGCAGCTTAGCTCAGAGTAACACTGAAGCTTTCTTT
size: few; D: TRBD1; V: TRBV6-1; J: TRBJ2-1; CDR3: CASRGQAEQFF; DNA: TGTGCCAGCAGGGGACAGGCCGAGCAGTTCTTC
size: few; D: TRBD1; V: TRBV20-1; J: TRBJ1-2; CDR3: CSATFTGDYGYTF; DNA: TGCAGTGCCACATTCACAGGGGATTATGGCTACACCTTC
size: few; D: TRBD1; V: TRBV12-3/TRBV12-4; J: TRBJ1-5; CDR3: CATPQGAGQPQHF; DNA: TGTGCCACCCCTCAGGGGGCCGGTCAGCCCCAGCATTTT
size: many; D: TRBD1; V: TRBV6-2/TRBV6-3; J: TRBJ2-7; CDR3: CASGHGTGDHEQYF; DNA: TGTGCCAGCGGGCACGGGACAGGGGACCACGAGCAGTACTTC
size: few; D: TRBD1; V: TRBV20-1; J: TRBJ2-5; CDR3: CSAKLDRGGARETQYF; DNA: TGCAGTGCTAAACTCGACAGGGGGGGGGCTCGGGAGACCCAGTACTTC
size: many; D: TRBD2; V: TRBV29-1; J: TRBJ2-1; CDR3: CSVERGTSGGPYNEQFF; DNA: TGCAGCGTTGAGCGTGGGACTAGCGGGGGCCCCTACAATGAGCAGTTCTTC
size: many; D: .; V: TRBV2; J: TRBJ1-4; CDR3: CASSRARGSEKLFF; DNA: TGTGCCAGCAGTCGGGCCAGAGGGTCCGAAAAACTGTTTTTT
size: few; D: .; V: TRBV2; J: TRBJ1-2; CDR3: CASRSGPIRGYTF; DNA: TGTGCCAGCAGAAGTGGGCCAATCCGGGGCTACACCTTC
size: few; D: .; V: TRBV5-6; J: TRBJ2-1; CDR3: CASSDDSFPGVRNEQFF; DNA: TGTGCCAGCAGCGACGACAGCTTCCCCGGGGTGAGGAATGAGCAGTTCTTC
size: few; D: .; V: TRBV11-2; J: TRBJ1-2; CDR3: CASSFGRYGYTF; DNA: TGTGCCAGCAGCTTTGGCCGGTATGGCTACACCTTC
size: many; D: .; V: TRBV28; J: TRBJ2-7; CDR3: CASSGIGGGGGVDVF; DNA: TGTGCCAGCAGCGGCATAGGAGGGGGCGGAGGTGTCGATGTTTTC
size: many; D: .; V: TRBV2; J: TRBJ2-3; CDR3: CASSGLLVTDTQYF; DNA: TGTGCCAGCAGTGGATTACTAGTAACAGATACGCAGTATTTT
size: few; D: TRBD1; V: TRBV20-1; J: TRBJ1-5; CDR3: CSAQTGVQPQHF; DNA: TGCAGTGCTCAGACAGGGGTCCAGCCCCAGCATTTT
size: many; D: .; V: TRBV10-2; J: TRBJ2-1; CDR3: CASSESLPGNEQFF; DNA: TGCGCCAGCAGTGAGTCCCTCCCAGGTAATGAGCAGTTCTTC
size: many; D: TRBD1; V: TRBV28; J: TRBJ2-7; CDR3: CASSRDWTGTLYEQYF; DNA: TGTGCCAGCAGCCGAGATTGGACAGGGACTCTCTACGAGCAGTACTTC
size: few; D: TRBD1; V: TRBV27; J: TRBJ1-2; CDR3: CASRRAGTGAHGYTF; DNA: TGTGCCAGCAGAAGGGCCGGGACAGGGGCTCATGGCTACACCTTC
size: few; D: .; V: TRBV3-1; J: TRBJ2-1; CDR3: CASSHSTRDYNEQFF; DNA: TGTGCCAGCAGTCATTCTACCAGGGACTACAATGAGCAGTTCTTC
size: many; D: TRBD1; V: TRBV7-2; J: TRBJ1-4; CDR3: CASSLGGTGGEKLFF; DNA: TGTGCCAGCAGCTTAGGTGGGACAGGCGGTGAAAAACTGTTTTTT
size: many; D: .; V: TRBV7-6; J: TRBJ2-7; CDR3: CASKLEDGPYEQYF; DNA: TGTGCCAGCAAGTTGGAGGACGGCCCCTACGAGCAGTACTTC
size: many; D: .; V: TRBV29-1; J: TRBJ1-4; CDR3: CSVGPTNEKLFF; DNA: TGCAGCGTTGGTCCTACCAATGAAAAACTGTTTTTT